This T cell receptor (beta chain) was identified in a study of cytomegalovirus exposure and HLA in healthy donors. Study observations and caveats: Roughly 170 TCR beta chains were listed as cytomegalovirus-associated. It was likely that a cluster of highly shared sequence variants was a sequencing artifact.

As for this clone: Its specificity is unknown.

With 60 Vbeta and 13 Jbeta primers, the PCR was carried out. Repertoires were generated with immunoSEQ multiplex PCR, while TCRdb's copy carries only in-frame clones and drops some. Among 150,000 to 200,000 clones listed, approximately 62% were seen once. There are 16 residues in the CDR3. V shed 6 bases, J shed 0 bases, and the junction held 6 bases outside the gene matches. Looked up from germline, CDR1 is SEHNR and CDR2 is FQNEAQ (reference sequence). The sequenced sample consisted of PBMCs. This clonotype was obtained from a man aged 50 or older in good health and CMV-seronegative. The chain combines TRBV7-9 with TRBJ1-5, with 9 bases matching TRBD1. The CDR3 sequence is CASSQGQGNSNQPQHF. The CDR3 DNA reads TGTGCCAGCAGTCAGGGACAGGGAAATAGCAATCAGCCCCAGCATTTT.